The rows below give T cell receptor beta chains drawn from one sample of a study of OX40 agonist ivuxolimab in advanced cancers. TCRdb's copy holds only in-frame clones and misses some; the assay was immunoSEQ multiplex PCR. Of around 66,000 clones in the sample, approximately 83% are singletons; the top ten hold around 4.5%. Sequencing was performed on CD4+ or CD8+ T cells sorted from blood, taken in a trial of the OX40 agonist ivuxolimab. The source of these receptors is an adult with an advanced solid tumor such as melanoma, head and neck, liver or kidney cancer. Both conserved end residues are part of each CDR3. The order of the fields is J gene, D gene, V gene, clone size, CDR3 DNA, CDR3 protein. The D gene is left open where the match is weak. Rows give clone size only sometimes, using once, few, many, or a class for an expanded clone.

TRBJ2-1 | TRBD1 | TRBV18 | NA | TGTGCCAGCTCACCAGGGGACAGGGACCACAATGAGCAGTTCTTC | CASSPGDRDHNEQFF
TRBJ2-5 | NA | TRBV28 | once | TGTGCCAGCAGTACCAGGGACGAACTAGAGACCCAGTACTTC | CASSTRDELETQYF
TRBJ2-3 | TRBD2 | TRBV4-1 | once | TGCGCCAGCAGCCCGGGACTAGCGGGGGGGCCGGATACGCAGTATTTT | CASSPGLAGGPDTQYF
TRBJ2-2 | NA | TRBV19 | NA | TGTGCCAGTAGTCGACAGGTCCTGGGGTGGAAACTGTTTTTT | CASSRQVLGWKLFF
TRBJ2-3 | TRBD2 | TRBV19 | NA | TGTGCCAGTAGTATAGATGGGGCGGGGGTCACAGATACGCAGTATTTT | CASSIDGAGVTDTQYF
TRBJ2-6 | NA | TRBV7-3 | NA | TGTGCCAGCAGCCAAGGGTCTGGGGCCAACGTCCTGACTTTC | CASSQGSGANVLTF
TRBJ1-1 | NA | TRBV2 | NA | TGTGCCAGCACTTATCTCCGGGACGGTGAAGCTTTCTTT | CASTYLRDGEAFF
TRBJ1-6 | NA | TRBV6-5 | NA | TGTGCCAGCAGTGAAAACGGCTTTATTTCACCCCTCCACTTT | CASSENGFISPLHF
TRBJ1-5 | NA | TRBV19 | NA | TGTGCCAGTAGTATAGGAGACATAGGAAATCAGCCCCAGCATTTT | CASSIGDIGNQPQHF
TRBJ1-3 | NA | TRBV18 | NA | TGTGCCAGCTCACCACCGACAAGAGACACCATATATTTT | CASSPPTRDTIYF
TRBJ1-6 | TRBD1 | TRBV7-9 | NA | TGTGCCAGCGGCCCCGGGACAGGGGGAAATTCACCCCTCCACTTT | CASGPGTGGNSPLHF
TRBJ2-7 | NA | TRBV5-4 | NA | TGTGCCAGCAGCGCCGCAGGAGGGACCTCCGAGCAGTACTTC | CASSAAGGTSEQYF
TRBJ2-1 | TRBD2 | TRBV10-3 | NA | TGTGCCATCGGTAATAGCGGGGGCGATTACAATGAGCAGTTCTTC | CAIGNSGGDYNEQFF
TRBJ1-5 | NA | TRBV6-1 | once | TGTGCCAGCGGACAGCTAAATCAGCCCCAGCATTTT | CASGQLNQPQHF
TRBJ2-3 | NA | TRBV11-3 | NA | TGTGCCAGCAGCTTGCGTATGTCAGATACGCAGTATTTT | CASSLRMSDTQYF
TRBJ2-1 | NA | TRBV7-3 | NA | TGTGCCAGCAGCCCCAACGGGGGCCCCCTTACGAATGAGCAGTTCTTC | CASSPNGGPLTNEQFF
TRBJ2-7 | TRBD1 | TRBV5-1 | NA | TGCGCCAGCAGATTGACCGGGACAGGGGGCGAGCAGTACTTC | CASRLTGTGGEQYF
TRBJ2-5 | NA | TRBV5-1 | NA | TGCGCCAGCAGCTCCGGCCAAGAGACCCAGTACTTC | CASSSGQETQYF
TRBJ2-3 | TRBD1 | TRBV5-1 | NA | TGCGCCAGCAGCGGTAGGACAGGGGGAGGAGATACGCAGTATTTT | CASSGRTGGGDTQYF
TRBJ1-6 | NA | TRBV27 | NA | TGTGCCAGCAGTTTAGAGGGATCCTATAATTCACCCCTCCACTTT | CASSLEGSYNSPLHF
TRBJ1-2 | NA | TRBV18 | NA | TGTGCCAGCTCACCAGAAATCGAGGGATCCTCTAACTATGGCTACACCTTC | CASSPEIEGSSNYGYTF
TRBJ1-4 | TRBD1 | TRBV11-2 | NA | TGTGCCAGCAGCGCGGAGGGACAGGGCCAAAATGAAAAACTGTTTTTT | CASSAEGQGQNEKLFF
TRBJ2-3 | NA | TRBV7-3 | NA | TGTGCCAGCAGCCCGACTCGGCGGGGGCCCCGTTCCAGCACAGATACGCAGTATTTT | CASSPTRRGPRSSTDTQYF
TRBJ1-5 | NA | TRBV10-3 | few | TGTGCCATCAGTTCGGAGAATCAGCCCCAGCATTTT | CAISSENQPQHF
TRBJ2-7 | TRBD1 | TRBV18 | NA | TGTGCCAGCTCACCGAAGGGGGCAGACAACGAGCAGTACTTC | CASSPKGADNEQYF